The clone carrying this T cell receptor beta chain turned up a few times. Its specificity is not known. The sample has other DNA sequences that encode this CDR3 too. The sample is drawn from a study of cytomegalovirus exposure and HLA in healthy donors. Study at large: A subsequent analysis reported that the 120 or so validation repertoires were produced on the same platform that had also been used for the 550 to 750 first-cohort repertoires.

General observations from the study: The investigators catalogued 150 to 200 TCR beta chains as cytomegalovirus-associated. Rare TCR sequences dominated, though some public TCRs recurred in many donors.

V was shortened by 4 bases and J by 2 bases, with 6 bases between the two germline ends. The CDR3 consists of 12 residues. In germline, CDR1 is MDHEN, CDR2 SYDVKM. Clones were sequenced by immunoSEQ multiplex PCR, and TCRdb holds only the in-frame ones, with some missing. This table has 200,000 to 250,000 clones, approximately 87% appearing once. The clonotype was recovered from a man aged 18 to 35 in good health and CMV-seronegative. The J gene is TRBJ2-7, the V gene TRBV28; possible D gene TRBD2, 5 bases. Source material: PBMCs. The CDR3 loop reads CASSSGTYEQYF. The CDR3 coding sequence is TGTGCCAGCAGTTCGGGAACCTACGAGCAGTACTTC.